This TCR beta chain comes out of a study of human T cells and chemical hapten exposure. For the study at large: Weekly diphenylcyclopropenone doses were given to patients' scalps across the roughly 25-week study.

Time point described: pre-sensitization, week 0. The treatment here: therapeutic diphenylcyclopropenone sensitization with weekly scalp DPC. This clonotype was counted only a few times. The CDR3 totals 17 residues. CDR1 and CDR2 (germline): SGHTA, FQGNSA. J gave up 6 bases and V 2 bases, and 12 bases lay outside the gene matches. TCRdb independently ran MiXCR on the RACE reads; one entry per CDR3 protein. The sample carries around 250,000 distinct CDR3 sequences, more than 6.5% recorded once. The source was whole blood, collected in connection with sensitization to the hapten diphenylcyclopropenone (DPC). The clonotype originates from a woman aged 40 to 50 with alopecia areata. Some clones in this sample may be carry-over from other donors' samples. The chain recombines TRBV7-2 with TRBJ2-2; 7 positions match TRBD2. CDR3 DNA: TGTGCCAGCAGCTTAAATCGTGGGAGGGATTACGCCGGGGAGCTGTTTTTT. Amino acids: CASSLNRGRDYAGELFF.